This T cell receptor (beta chain) was sequenced during a study of CD4 T cell repertoires in COVID-19. These patients had recovered from COVID-19 ranging mild to severe. The memory T cells were sequenced right after ex vivo isolation, without culture. Assay used: immunoSEQ multiplex PCR; TCRdb lists only in-frame clones, some missing. The sample lists tens of thousands of clones, 80% to 90% occurring once. V was shortened by 4 bases and J by 7 bases, with 10 bases between the two germline ends. Germline loops: CDR1 MNHEY, CDR2 SVGEGT. The CDR3 covers 12 residues. The receptor comes from a human donor who had COVID-19. This sequence joins TRBV6-2 or TRBV6-3 and TRBJ1-1; no firm D call. Specimen: CD4+ T cells from peripheral blood, collected after recovery from COVID-19. The DNA for the CDR3 is TGTGCCAGCAGTTTTCACCGGGGTGAAGCTTTCTTT. Translation gives CASSFHRGEAFF.